Following are 26 T cell receptor beta chains from one sample sequenced in a study of cytomegalovirus exposure and HLA in healthy donors. The PCR ran on 60 Vbeta and 13 Jbeta primers. Assay used: immunoSEQ multiplex PCR; TCRdb lists only in-frame clones, some missing. Its listing shows more than 95,000 clones. The sample comprised PBMCs. The origin of the receptors is a man aged 30 to 45 in good health and CMV-seronegative.

This chain uses TRBV29-1 with TRBJ2-4, with D unclear. The CDR3 covers 14 residues. V lost 6 bases, J lost 2 bases, and 14 bases lay in between. Germline lookup yields CDR1 SQVTM and CDR2 ANQGSEA. CDR3 sequence reads: CSVELALTKNIQYF. The CDR3 DNA follows: TGCAGCGTGGAGTTAGCACTTACCAAAAACATTCAGTACTTC.

CDR3 sequence: CASSLGGNTEAFF. Here the CDR3 DNA reads TGTGCCAGCAGTTTAGGCGGGAACACTGAAGCTTTCTTT. The V and J genes are TRBV28 and TRBJ1-1; D gene unclear. This CDR3 contains 13 residues. V lost 2 bases and J 1 base, leaving 5 bases between the germline ends. Per germline, CDR1 MDHEN and CDR2 SYDVKM.

J is TRBJ1-3 and V is TRBV6-5; 7 bases align to TRBD1. CDR3 length equals 14 residues. The V and J ends lost 2 bases and 2 bases, in that order; junction bases with no gene match: 0. The germline V gene has CDR1 MNHEY and CDR2 SVGAGI. The CDR3 loop is CASSYGTAGNTIYF. Written as DNA, the CDR3 is TGTGCCAGCAGTTACGGGACAGCTGGAAACACCATATATTTT.

The rearrangement links TRBV6-5 to TRBJ1-1, with D tentatively TRBD1 (5 bases). Germline CDR1 reads MNHEY; CDR2 reads SVGAGI. This CDR3 contains 14 residues. V was clipped by 2 bases and J by 5 bases, with 12 bases between them. The CDR3 here is CASSYRQGLTEAFF. The CDR3 DNA sequence: TGTGCCAGCAGTTACCGGCAGGGTCTAACTGAAGCTTTCTTT.

The chain joins TRBV6-5 to TRBJ1-3, with 7 positions matching TRBD1. V gave up 7 bases and J gave up 2 bases; unmatched junction bases: 2. Per germline, CDR1 MNHEY and CDR2 SVGAGI. The CDR3 runs 13 residues. DNA for the CDR3: TGTGCCAGCACAGGGGGAACTGGAAACACCATATATTTT. The encoded protein is CASTGGTGNTIYF.

V usage is TRBV10-1 and J usage is TRBJ2-7, with 7 nucleotides matching TRBD2. V trimming: 2 bases; J trimming: 5 bases; junction bases outside the gene matches: 9. CDR3 length: 15 residues. CDR1 WNHNN and CDR2 SYGVQD come from the germline V gene (reference sequence). The CDR3 coding sequence is TGCGCCAGCAGTGAGGCTGGACTAGGTCTCGACGAGCAGTACTTC. Protein product: CASSEAGLGLDEQYF.

The chain combines TRBV11-3 with TRBJ1-1; 8 positions match TRBD1. The CDR3 sequence is 13 residues long. The V gene's germline CDR1 is SGHNT and CDR2 YENEEA. J was trimmed by 8 bases and V by 5 bases; bases with no gene match: 7. The chain's CDR3 is CASSRDRTGEAFF. As DNA, the CDR3 is TGTGCCAGCAGCCGGGACAGGACGGGGGAAGCTTTCTTT.

V usage is TRBV27 and J usage is TRBJ1-5; 9 nucleotides line up with TRBD1. This CDR3 is 17 amino acids long. Trimming took 4 bases from V and 6 from J; bases not matched to a gene: 13. Germline V gene data show CDR1 as MNHEY and CDR2 as SMNVEV (reference sequence). CDR3 in DNA: TGTGCCAGCAGTTATCTCGGGACAGGGATAAGCGTTCAGCCCCAGCATTTT. Its translation: CASSYLGTGISVQPQHF.

V usage is TRBV5-4 and J usage is TRBJ2-1; 10 bases align to TRBD2. With V trimmed by 1 base and J by 8 bases, 9 bases remained unmatched. The CDR3 covers 16 residues. CDR1 and CDR2 from the germline V gene are SGHNT and YYREEE (reference sequence). CDR3 region: CASSLIRLAGGDEQFF. The CDR3 region has the DNA TGTGCCAGCAGCTTGATAAGACTAGCGGGTGGCGATGAGCAGTTCTTC.

The chain links TRBV15 to TRBJ2-6; TRBD1 agrees at 7 bases. The germline V gene has CDR1 LNHNV and CDR2 YYDKDF (reference sequence). Unmatched junction bases numbered 6, after V lost 5 bases and J lost 2 bases. The CDR3 consists of 16 residues. The CDR3 coding sequence is TGTGCCACCAGCCCAGAGACAGGGACTGGGGCCAACGTCCTGACTTTC. This encodes CATSPETGTGANVLTF. Variable domain in full (rest from reference TRBV15 and TRBJ2-6): DAMVIQNPRYQVTQFGKPVTLSCSQTLNHNVMYWYQQKSSQAPKLLFHYYDKDFNNEADTPDNFQSRRPNTSFCFLDIRSPGLGDTAMYLCATSPETGTGANVLTFGAGSRLTVL.

This chain links TRBV6-1 with TRBJ1-1; maybe TRBD1 (6 bases). The V and J ends lost 1 base and 2 bases respectively, with 8 bases between them. From germline, CDR1 is MNHNS and CDR2 SASEGT. The CDR3 covers 14 residues. CDR3 region: CASSEDRDNTEAFF. The CDR3 bases are TGTGCCAGCAGTGAAGACAGGGATAACACTGAAGCTTTCTTT.

This rearrangement joins TRBV30 to TRBJ2-4; 7 nucleotides agree with TRBD2. This CDR3 contains 14 residues. Germline loops: CDR1 GTSNPN, CDR2 SVGIG (reference sequence). After removal of 2 bases from V and 2 bases from J, the junction contained 3 bases not matched to a gene. The CDR3 protein is CAWSRRGSKNIQYF. CDR3 DNA sequence: TGTGCCTGGAGTCGGCGGGGGTCCAAAAACATTCAGTACTTC.

This chain joins TRBV5-6 and TRBJ1-1, with 8 bases identical to TRBD1. CDR3 length equals 16 residues. Trimming at V came to 2 bases and at J to 5 bases, leaving 11 bases not matched to a gene. The germline V gene has CDR1 SGHDT and CDR2 YYEEEE. The DNA for the CDR3 is TGTGCCAGCAGCTTCGGGACAGGAATGGCTGTGACTGAAGCTTTCTTT. This encodes CASSFGTGMAVTEAFF.

The chain combines TRBV11-3 with TRBJ2-3; D ambiguous. V was trimmed by 1 base and J by 0 bases, leaving 11 bases between them. The CDR3 contains 16 residues. Germline values: CDR1 SGHNT, CDR2 YENEEA. The CDR3 sequence: CASSLGLVTSTDTQYF. The CDR3 region has the DNA TGTGCCAGCAGCTTAGGACTGGTGACTAGCACAGATACGCAGTATTTT.

The chain couples TRBV27 to TRBJ2-1; the D is unclear. The ends were cut back, 2 bases at V and 0 bases at J, with 11 bases in the middle. Germline V gene lookup returns CDR1 MNHEY and CDR2 SMNVEV (reference sequence). The CDR3 sequence is 16 residues long. In DNA, the CDR3 is TGTGCCAGCAGTTTAACGGTCTCGCTCTCCTACAATGAGCAGTTCTTC. The encoded protein is CASSLTVSLSYNEQFF.

V and J are TRBV10-3 and TRBJ2-1, with TRBD1 matching 8 bases. V lost 7 bases and J lost 6; bases outside the gene matches: 8. This CDR3 is 14 amino acids long. Germline CDR1 is ENHRY and CDR2 is SYGVKD. CDR3 in DNA: TGTGCCATCAAATTGACAGGGGCGATCAATGAGCAGTTCTTC. This gives the protein CAIKLTGAINEQFF.

V is TRBV6-6 and J is TRBJ1-1, with 8 bases lining up with TRBD1. The CDR3 is 14 amino acids. In germline, CDR1 is MNHNY, CDR2 SVGAGI (reference sequence). The trim removed 0 bases at V and 3 bases at J, leaving 0 bases unmatched. The DNA for the CDR3 is TGTGCCAGCAGTTACTCGGACAGGGACACTGAAGCTTTCTTT. It translates to CASSYSDRDTEAFF.

The chain recombines TRBV21-1 with TRBJ2-1; the table's TRBD2 call for D was not verified on the DNA. TRBV21-1 is deemed a pseudogene. This CDR3 is 14 amino acids long. The DNA for the CDR3 is TGTGCCAGCAGCAAAGCCCTTCGGGGGAATGAGCAGTTCTTC. This sequence encodes CASSKALRGNEQFF.

This chain joins TRBV7-2 and TRBJ1-1; D perhaps matches TRBD1 (5 bases). The germline V gene has CDR1 SGHTA and CDR2 FQGNSA. V shed 5 bases and J shed 2 bases, with 15 bases lying between them. This CDR3 is 15 amino acids long. The CDR3 sequence: CASSLDSLANTEAFF. Here the CDR3 DNA reads TGTGCCAGCAGCCTCGACAGCCTCGCAAACACTGAAGCTTTCTTT. Full variable domain (rest looked up from reference TRBV7-2 and TRBJ1-1): GAGVSQSPSNKVTEKGKDVELRCDPISGHTALYWYRQSLGQGLEFLIYFQGNSAPDKSGLPSDRFSAERTGGSVSTLTIQRTQQEDSAVYLCASSLDSLANTEAFFGQGTRLTVV.

This chain joins TRBV19 and TRBJ2-6; a possible D gene is TRBD1 (5 bases). This CDR3 has 18 residues. Germline values: CDR1 LNHDA, CDR2 SQIVND (reference sequence). V was shortened by 0 bases and J by 0 bases, with 12 bases between the two germline ends. The CDR3 bases are TGTGCCAGTAGTATAGAGACAGACCAATACTCTGGGGCCAACGTCCTGACTTTC. Translated: CASSIETDQYSGANVLTF.

V and J are TRBV27 and TRBJ2-1; 12 bases line up with TRBD2. CDR3 length equals 17 residues. J gave up 6 bases and V 0 bases, and 6 bases lay outside the gene matches. Looked up from germline, CDR1 is MNHEY and CDR2 is SMNVEV (reference sequence). CDR3 protein: CASSLSVLAGGPNEQFF. The CDR3 nucleotides read TGTGCCAGCAGTTTATCGGTGCTAGCGGGAGGGCCCAATGAGCAGTTCTTC.

The chain combines TRBV18 with TRBJ2-7, with 8 bases lining up with TRBD2. Germline CDR1 is KGHSH and CDR2 is LQKENI. The CDR3 sequence is 15 residues long. Trimming removed 0 bases from V and 5 bases from J; junction bases left unmatched: 6. The CDR3 bases are TGTGCCAGCTCACCACCAGCAAGCGGGAGTAACGAGCAGTACTTC. This codes for CASSPPASGSNEQYF.

The rearrangement uses TRBV5-1 and TRBJ2-1; TRBD2 aligns across 12 bases. Germline loops: CDR1 SGHRS, CDR2 YFSETQ. The CDR3 loop spans 15 amino acids. Trimming took 7 bases from V and 4 from J; bases not matched to a gene: 6. In DNA form, the CDR3 reads TGCGCCAGCGCTAGGCTAGCGGGAGGGTACAATGAGCAGTTCTTC. Amino acids: CASARLAGGYNEQFF.

The chain recombines TRBV22-1 with TRBJ1-1; the table's D call TRBD1 went unverified against the DNA. TRBV22-1 is given as a pseudogene. The CDR3 totals 18 residues. The CDR3 here is CPGSAPSRGCRWNTEAFF. For the CDR3, the DNA is TGTCCTGGGAGCGCACCCAGCAGGGGATGTAGGTGGAACACTGAAGCTTTCTTT.

The J gene is TRBJ2-4, the V gene TRBV4-2; 7 bases map to TRBD2. The CDR3 has 16 amino acids. Germline loops: CDR1 LGHNA, CDR2 YNFKEQ. Trimming cost V 3 bases and J 3 bases; bases outside gene matches: 8. The CDR3 nucleotides read TGTGCCAGCAGCCAGGTCGTAGCGGGCGGCAAAAACATTCAGTACTTC. It encodes CASSQVVAGGKNIQYF.

The chain links TRBV18 to TRBJ2-2, with D possibly being TRBD2 (5 bases). This CDR3 has 16 amino acids. V lost 2 bases and J lost 2, with 12 bases in between. Germline CDR1 is KGHSH and CDR2 is LQKENI. The CDR3 region is CASSPLWRINTGELFF. For the CDR3, the DNA is TGTGCCAGCTCACCATTGTGGAGGATCAACACCGGGGAGCTGTTTTTT.